Included here is one TCR beta chain sequence, with context. Other DNA variants within this sample encode the same CDR3. Data came from immunoSEQ multiplex PCR; TCRdb stores just in-frame clones and leaves some out. The table includes approximately 2.5 million clones, approximately 93% detected once. This sample stems from a study of shared clonotypes between healthy human individuals. The authors divided CD4+ cells into CD45RA+ naive and CD45RA-negative memory subsets. Germline V gene data show CDR1 as SQVTM and CDR2 as ANQGSEA. The ends lost 4 bases at V and 2 bases at J; junction bases unmatched: 4. CDR3 length: 15 amino acids.

The TCR originated in a man between 18 and 35 years old in good health. Some clones in this sample may be carry-over from other donors' samples. The chain couples TRBV29-1 to TRBJ2-3, with 12 positions matching TRBD2. The sequenced sample consisted of naive CD4+ T cells from PBMCs. Regarding subset: CD45RA+ positively selected. The CDR3 loop is CSVARTSGITDTQYF. CDR3 DNA sequence: TGCAGCGTTGCCCGGACTAGCGGGATCACAGATACGCAGTATTTT.